The clone carrying this T cell receptor beta chain was seen at least ten times. Its antigen is undetermined. The source of the sample is a study of response to subunit inactivated influenza vaccine. Study results and limitations: The authors proposed limited new T cell recruitment per seasonal influenza vaccination.

The CDR3 has 16 residues. Trimming at V came to 2 bases and at J to 4 bases, leaving 7 bases not matched to a gene. Germline V gene data show CDR1 as SEHNR and CDR2 as FQNEAQ (reference sequence). In TCRdb, the RT-PCR reads were re-called with MiXCR into one record per CDR3 protein. This sample has under 550,000 distinct CDR3 sequences, with 6% to 9% found just once. V is TRBV7-9 and J is TRBJ2-1; 8 positions match TRBD2. This clonotype originated in a man in his fifties or sixties who received an inactivated influenza vaccine. Sequenced here: PBMCs from blood, sampled approximately 25 months after vaccination. CDR3 DNA: TGTGCCAGCAGCTTAACTCGGGGGGGCAGTTACAATGAGCAGTTCTTC. Its translation: CASSLTRGGSYNEQFF.